One and the same sample provided the 26 T cell receptor beta chains below, sequenced in a study of regulatory T cells in long-lasting Graves disease. The time point is: newly diagnosed GD, antithyroid drugs for less than 3 months. The TCR library used RNA extracted from PBMCs. Arm-PCR of CDR3 regions and iRepertoire HTBI primers were the basis on which TCR beta libraries were built. TCRdb redid the calling of the multiplex PCR reads with MiXCR, one entry per CDR3 protein. The sample includes over 300,000 distinct CDR3 sequences, about 16% of them seen just once. Source: peripheral blood mononuclear cells (PBMCs), taken at new diagnosis, from a patient treated with antithyroid drugs. The origin of the receptors is a female donor with Graves disease.

This clonotype occurred many times. The chain has TRBV6-2 or TRBV6-3 and TRBJ2-3; 9 bases are shared with TRBD2. CDR3 length equals 13 residues. CDR1 and CDR2 from the germline V gene are MNHEY and SVGEGT. J gave up 14 bases and V 0 bases, and 6 bases lay outside the gene matches. The CDR3 protein is CASSYSSSGIRYF. The DNA of the CDR3 is TGTGCCAGCAGTTACTCGTCTAGCGGGATTCGGTATTTT.

The table lists this clonotype with many counts. This chain uses TRBV7-2 with TRBJ2-3; 7 bases are a match to TRBD1. V lost 1 base, J lost 0 bases, and 4 bases stayed unmatched. This CDR3 is 16 amino acids long. From germline, CDR1 is SGHTA and CDR2 FQGNSA. The CDR3 region is CASSLGQGISTDTQYF. The CDR3 DNA is TGTGCCAGCAGCTTAGGACAGGGTATCAGCACAGATACGCAGTATTTT.

This clonotype was detected many times. The chain couples TRBV6-2 or TRBV6-3 to TRBJ2-1, with TRBD2 as a possible D gene (5 bases). CDR1 and CDR2 (germline): MNHEY, SVGEGT. V was trimmed by 7 bases and J by 0 bases, leaving 13 bases between them. CDR3 length: 15 amino acids. In DNA, the CDR3 is TGTGCCAGCACCAAGGACGGGGTCTCCTACAATGAGCAGTTCTTC. It is translated as CASTKDGVSYNEQFF.

In its sample, this clonotype was seen many times. V is TRBV9 and J is TRBJ1-1; 8 positions match TRBD1. Per germline, CDR1 SGDLS and CDR2 YYNGEE. The CDR3 has 16 amino acids. The J segment lost 0 bases and the V segment lost 4 bases, leaving 8 bases of the junction unmatched. CDR3 in DNA: TGTGCCAGCAGCCCCCCTGGACAGGGCCTGAACACTGAAGCTTTCTTT. Translating it yields CASSPPGQGLNTEAFF.

This clonotype has a count of ten or more. The chain couples TRBV7-2 to TRBJ1-4, with D unclear. The CDR3 is 16 residues long. The V end was cut by 1 base, the J end by 2 bases, with 11 bases between. From germline, CDR1 is SGHTA and CDR2 FQGNSA. DNA for the CDR3: TGTGCCAGCAGCTTAGGGCCCGGGGAGACTAATGAAAAACTGTTTTTT. Its protein product is CASSLGPGETNEKLFF. Using reference TRBV7-2 and TRBJ1-4 for the parts outside the CDR3, the full variable domain is GAGVSQSPSNKVTEKGKDVELRCDPISGHTALYWYRQSLGQGLEFLIYFQGNSAPDKSGLPSDRFSAERTGGSVSTLTIQRTQQEDSAVYLCASSLGPGETNEKLFFGSGTQLSVL.

This clonotype showed up many times. The rearrangement uses TRBV3-1 and TRBJ2-3, with no clear D. Trimming took 4 bases from V and 4 from J, leaving 15 bases between them. The germline CDR1 and CDR2 sequences are LGHDT and YNNKEL (reference sequence). The CDR3 spans 15 residues. The CDR3 is CASSPLPGRADTQYF. The CDR3 DNA sequence: TGTGCCAGCAGCCCACTTCCCGGGCGCGCAGATACGCAGTATTTT.

Ten or more counts support this clonotype. The rearrangement joins TRBV27 to TRBJ2-7; TRBD2 might be the D (6 bases). Germline V CDR1 and CDR2: MNHEY, SMNVEV (reference sequence). Trimming took 3 bases from V and 0 from J, leaving 12 bases between them. There are 15 residues in the CDR3. The CDR3 loop reads CASSFERGLSYEQYF. CDR3 sequence (DNA): TGTGCCAGCAGTTTTGAACGGGGACTCTCCTACGAGCAGTACTTC.

A note on this clonotype: In this CDR3 the conserved last residue, phenylalanine or tryptophan, is missing, so a read error is likely. This chain links TRBV19 with TRBJ2-7; 8 bases match TRBD2. The CDR3 is made up of 16 amino acids. Germline-derived CDR1 and CDR2 are LNHDA and SQIVND (reference sequence). After removal of 5 bases from V and 0 bases from J, the junction contained 9 bases not matched to a gene. DNA for the CDR3: TGTGCCAGTAGTCCGGCGGCGGGAGGAAACTCCTACGAGCAGTACTCC. Translating gives CASSPAAGGNSYEQYS.

This clonotype was found many times. This chain connects TRBV20-1 to TRBJ2-5; D perhaps matches TRBD2 (5 bases). Looked up from germline, CDR1 is DFQATT and CDR2 is SNEGSKA (reference sequence). The CDR3 has 14 amino acids. V lost 6 bases, J lost 5 bases, and 19 bases lay in between. The CDR3 bases are TGCAGTGCCATAACGGACGAGCCGGGGGAGACCCAGTACTTC. Protein: CSAITDEPGETQYF.

This chain links TRBV7-2 with TRBJ2-5, with D uncertain. V dropped 1 base and J dropped 2 bases, with 11 bases sitting between them. The CDR3 has 15 residues. The germline gives CDR1 SGHTA, CDR2 FQGNSA. For the CDR3, the DNA is TGTGCCAGCAGCTTAGTCTCACTTTATCAAGAGACCCAGTACTTC. It codes for CASSLVSLYQETQYF.

Comments on this clonotype: Mismatch with germline at one junction end may stem from a read error. The chain employs TRBV6-2 or TRBV6-3 and TRBJ2-2; D could derive from TRBD1 or TRBD2 (5 bases each). Germline V gene lookup returns CDR1 MNHEY and CDR2 SVGEGT. The CDR3 totals 14 residues. The CDR3 nucleotides are TGTGCCAGCAGCTTGGAGTGGGGGACCGAGGAGCTGTTTTTT. Amino acid sequence: CASSLEWGTEELFF.

This clonotype was seen ten or more times. The J gene is TRBJ1-2, the V gene TRBV5-1, with 8 nucleotides matching TRBD1. Germline lookup yields CDR1 SGHRS and CDR2 YFSETQ. Trimming took 4 bases from V and 3 from J; bases not matched to a gene: 5. The CDR3 runs 14 residues. For the CDR3, the DNA is TGCGCCAGCAGCGACGGACAGGGATACTATGGCTACACCTTC. Residues: CASSDGQGYYGYTF.

Many counts were recorded for this clonotype. This chain joins TRBV12-3 or TRBV12-4 and TRBJ2-1, with D possibly TRBD1 on 5 matching bases. The CDR3 covers 13 residues. V lost 11 bases and J lost 2, with 13 bases in between. CDR3 coding DNA: TGTGCCGTTAGGCAGGGCACCTACAATGAGCAGTTCTTC. This translates into CAVRQGTYNEQFF.

Of note for this clonotype: A read error may explain this, as a much larger clone is one base away. V and J are TRBV9 and TRBJ2-7; D perhaps matches TRBD1 (5 bases). The CDR3 runs to 13 residues. Germline V gives CDR1 SGDLS, CDR2 YYNGEE. V lost 4 bases and J 4 bases, leaving 12 bases between the germline ends. The CDR3 reads CASSPGPGYEQYF. CDR3 nucleotide sequence: TGTGCCAGCAGCCCCGGTCCAGGGTACGAGCAGTACTTC.

Many counts were recorded for this clonotype. The CDR3 sequence is CASSLAWVAGAETQYF. CDR3 sequence (DNA): TGTGCCAGCAGCTTAGCCTGGGTAGCGGGGGCGGAGACCCAGTACTTC. The chain links TRBV7-2 to TRBJ2-5, with 9 nucleotides matching TRBD2. This CDR3 is 16 amino acids long. J was trimmed by 5 bases and V by 0 bases; bases with no gene match: 7. Per germline, CDR1 SGHTA and CDR2 FQGNSA. Together with reference TRBV7-2 and TRBJ2-5, the CDR3 gives the full variable domain: GAGVSQSPSNKVTEKGKDVELRCDPISGHTALYWYRQSLGQGLEFLIYFQGNSAPDKSGLPSDRFSAERTGGSVSTLTIQRTQQEDSAVYLCASSLAWVAGAETQYFGPGTRLLVL.

This clonotype showed up many times. The rearrangement links TRBV28 to TRBJ2-2, with 7 positions matching TRBD1. This CDR3 is 16 amino acids long. The ends lost 7 bases at V and 1 base at J; junction bases unmatched: 9. The germline V gene encodes CDR1 MDHEN and CDR2 SYDVKM. The CDR3 loop reads CASNSWDSRNTGELFF. Here the CDR3 DNA reads TGTGCCAGCAACTCATGGGACAGTCGGAACACCGGGGAGCTGTTTTTT.

The J gene is TRBJ1-2, the V gene TRBV12-3 or TRBV12-4; possible D gene TRBD1, 6 bases. Trimming shortened V by 3 bases and J by 4 bases, and 12 bases separated the two germline ends. The CDR3 has 14 residues. The CDR3 loop is CASSFGGRVYGYTF. CDR3 coding DNA: TGTGCCAGCAGTTTCGGGGGGCGGGTCTATGGCTACACCTTC.

The chain combines TRBV6-1 with TRBJ2-7, with D possibly TRBD2 on 5 matching bases. The V gene's germline CDR1 is MNHNS and CDR2 SASEGT. V dropped 6 bases and J dropped 10 bases, with 22 bases sitting between them. The CDR3 has 14 amino acids. As DNA, the CDR3 is TGTGCCAGCAGCCAAGATTTGCCTGGGAGAGGACAGTACTTC. This sequence encodes CASSQDLPGRGQYF.

This clonotype was counted many times. The chain joins TRBV12-3 or TRBV12-4 to TRBJ2-2, with 10 bases lining up with TRBD1. V lost 6 bases to trimming and J lost 7 bases; unmatched junction nucleotides: 11. This CDR3 has 16 residues. The CDR3 loop is CASSQRQGAGSGELFF. In nucleotides, the CDR3 is TGTGCCAGCAGCCAAAGACAGGGGGCTGGCAGCGGGGAGCTGTTTTTT.

This clonotype was picked up many times. V and J are TRBV7-2 and TRBJ1-1; D unresolved. Germline V gene sequence: CDR1 SGHTA, CDR2 FQGNSA. The ends were cut back, 3 bases at V and 3 bases at J, with 8 bases in the middle. The CDR3 covers 13 residues. CDR3 in DNA: TGTGCCAGCAGCTTTGGGAGACACACTGAAGCTTTCTTT. Its translation is CASSFGRHTEAFF.

This clonotype has at least ten counts. The chain combines TRBV9 with TRBJ2-7; 7 bases match TRBD2. Germline loops: CDR1 SGDLS, CDR2 YYNGEE. V shed 0 bases and J 0 bases; nucleotides not matched to a gene: 6. CDR3 size: 16 residues. This chain's CDR3 is CASSVGPSGTSYEQYF. CDR3 DNA: TGTGCCAGCAGCGTAGGGCCGAGCGGGACCTCCTACGAGCAGTACTTC.

This clonotype occurred many times. This chain connects TRBV12-3 or TRBV12-4 to TRBJ1-2; a weak D match, TRBD1 (5 bases). The CDR3 covers 14 residues. Between the trimmed V and J ends, which lost 2 bases and 2 bases, there was a span of 9 bases. This chain's CDR3 is CASSLIRQNYGYTF. The CDR3 region has the DNA TGTGCCAGCAGTTTAATCAGACAGAACTATGGCTACACCTTC.

This clonotype appeared a few times. The CDR3: CASSLTGFDKDTIYF. CDR3 nucleotide sequence: TGTGCCAGCAGCTTGACAGGGTTTGATAAAGACACCATATATTTT. The chain links TRBV7-9 to TRBJ1-3; TRBD1 matches 7 bases. Germline CDR1 and CDR2: SEHNR and FQNEAQ (reference sequence). J gave up 8 bases and V 3 bases, and 10 bases lay outside the gene matches. The CDR3 covers 15 residues.

This clonotype was recorded at least ten times. The chain is built from TRBV12-3 or TRBV12-4 and TRBJ2-7; 7 nucleotides match TRBD1. The junction had 4 bases not matched to a gene; V was cut back by 4 bases and J by 4 bases. The CDR3 covers 13 residues. The CDR3: CASSSGQPYEQYF. CDR3 DNA: TGTGCCAGCAGTTCGGGACAGCCTTACGAGCAGTACTTC.

This chain uses TRBV10-3 with TRBJ1-3, with no clear D. CDR3 length: 16 amino acids. CDR1 and CDR2 (germline): ENHRY, SYGVKD. The V and J ends lost 0 bases and 2 bases respectively, with 11 bases between them. The CDR3 nucleotides are TGTGCCATCAGTGAGTCCAGTGTTGCAACTGGAAACACCATATATTTT. Protein: CAISESSVATGNTIYF.

The chain couples TRBV9 to TRBJ1-1; 7 bases match TRBD1. The CDR3 is 14 residues long. Germline CDR1 SGDLS, CDR2 YYNGEE. J gave up 5 bases and V 0 bases, and 4 bases lay outside the gene matches. CDR3 sequence: CASSVGSGGTEAFF. CDR3 nucleotide sequence: TGTGCCAGCAGCGTAGGTTCAGGGGGGACTGAAGCTTTCTTT.